This T cell receptor (beta chain) was identified in a study of T cell responses to AZD1222 COVID-19 vaccine. At the level of the study: It was second doses at about 4 or about 12 weeks that were pooled.

Profiled with immunoSEQ multiplex PCR; TCRdb holds only in-frame clones, not every one. This table has under 200,000 clones, more than 85% appearing once. General study points: Of spike-specific TCRs, nearly half reportedly target regions left unmutated in variants. Clonal diversity was possibly underestimated, and the donors were mostly white British, with more females. Spike was spanned by vaccine-associated CD4 TCRs, which were dominant at 160-218 and 743-854.

To note about this clone: Its target is not known.

The material was peripheral blood, obtained on day 0 of AZD1222 vaccination. This sequence originates from an adult in good health.

The CDR3 is CASRETNYNEQFF. The CDR3 bases are TGTGCCAGCAGGGAGACAAATTACAATGAGCAGTTCTTC. V usage is TRBV6-5 and J usage is TRBJ2-1; no clear D gene. Trimming left V 6 bases short and J 4 bases short, with 10 bases between. Germline V gene lookup returns CDR1 MNHEY and CDR2 SVGAGI. The CDR3 spans 13 residues.